The following is a T cell receptor beta chain sequence with its context. This entry is derived from a study of CD8 T cells in Susac syndrome. Bulk CD8+ and CD4+ cells came from magnetic negative isolation; CD8+ TEMRA by FACS. Random hexamers were used to reverse transcribe 0.5 to 1 ug of RNA. An immunoSEQ multiplex PCR amplified TCR beta CDR3 over 54 Vbeta and 13 Jbeta. One entry per CDR3 protein results from TCRdb running MiXCR on the immunoSEQ multiplex PCR reads. The repertoire holds 100,000 to 150,000 distinct CDR3 sequences, 85% to 95% seen once, with approximately 0.3% in the top ten. The CDR3 is 12 residues long. Germline V gene lookup returns CDR1 SGDLS and CDR2 YYNGEE. Trimming took off 4 bases at V and 8 bases at J, with 10 bases between the two ends.

This receptor was taken from a human donor with multiple sclerosis. The chain is built from TRBV9 and TRBJ1-3; D gene ambiguous. Sequenced: CD8+ T cells from PBMCs. The CDR3 region is CASSTNGDTIYF. CDR3 nucleotide sequence: TGTGCCAGCAGCACCAACGGAGACACCATATATTTT.